These 9 T cell receptor beta chains were all obtained from the same sample, sequenced in a study of T cells after yellow fever vaccination. TCRdb analysed the 5' RACE reads with MiXCR anew, one entry per CDR3 protein. The table records 500,000 to 650,000 distinct CDR3 sequences, about 12% of them present only once. The sequencing here drew on PBMCs, taken on the day of the yellow fever booster vaccination. The receptors derive from a man aged 30 to 39 who received the YFV17D yellow fever vaccine.

V and J are TRBV18 and TRBJ2-5; possible D gene TRBD1, 5 bases. Per the germline V gene, CDR1 is KGHSH and CDR2 is LQKENI. The CDR3 contains 15 residues. Trimming removed 2 bases at V and 4 bases at J, with 14 bases between. CDR3 amino acids: CASSPSAGQRETQYF. The CDR3 nucleotides are TGTGCCAGCTCACCATCGGCAGGGCAACGAGAGACCCAGTACTTC.

The chain uses TRBV7-2 and TRBJ2-7, with D possibly being TRBD1 (7 bases). V was trimmed by 5 bases and J by 6 bases, leaving 11 bases between them. This CDR3 region has 12 residues. Germline V lookup: CDR1 SGHTA, CDR2 FQGNSA. The CDR3 coding sequence is TGTGCCAGCAGCCCAGGGGGGTTCGAGCAGTACTTC. Its translation: CASSPGGFEQYF.

The chain combines TRBV29-1 with TRBJ1-2; the match to TRBD1 covers 7 bases. Looked up from germline, CDR1 is SQVTM and CDR2 is ANQGSEA. Trimming took 6 bases from V and 6 from J; bases not matched to a gene: 16. The CDR3 is made up of 15 amino acids. The CDR3 region is CSVLGTGTAYDGYTF. The DNA for the CDR3 is TGCAGCGTCCTCGGGACGGGGACAGCTTATGATGGCTACACCTTC.

This clonotype has more than one count but fewer than ten. The genes are TRBV4-3 and TRBJ2-3, with D perhaps matching TRBD1 (5 bases). The CDR3 loop spans 13 amino acids. Germline-derived CDR1 and CDR2 are LGHNA and YSLEER. Trimming stripped 4 bases from V and 8 bases from J, with 13 bases between. CDR3 nucleotide sequence: TGCGCCAGCAGCCCTACCCCCCAGGGTACGCAGTATTTT. Its translation: CASSPTPQGTQYF.

This clonotype has a handful of counts. The chain combines TRBV11-1 with TRBJ2-2; 9 bases align to TRBD1. V was pared by 5 bases and J by 3 bases, with 16 bases of the junction left unmatched. Germline V gene sequence: CDR1 SGHAT, CDR2 FQDESV (reference sequence). The CDR3 consists of 19 residues. CDR3: CASSPGTGLGKADTGELFF. In DNA, the CDR3 is TGTGCCAGCAGCCCCGGGACAGGGTTGGGAAAAGCGGACACCGGGGAGCTGTTTTTT.

The chain carries TRBV4-3 and TRBJ2-7; D might be TRBD1 (6 bases). The germline V gene encodes CDR1 LGHNA and CDR2 YSLEER. The CDR3 is 12 residues long. The V end lost 0 bases, the J end lost 9 bases, and 9 bases lay between the germline ends. In nucleotides, the CDR3 is TGCGCCAGCAGCCAAGATAAAGGGGGGCAGTACTTC. Amino acid sequence: CASSQDKGGQYF.

V and J are TRBV28 and TRBJ2-4, with 8 nucleotides matching TRBD2. The V and J ends lost 2 bases and 8 bases, in that order; junction bases with no gene match: 5. CDR1 is MDHEN and CDR2 is SYDVKM in the germline V gene. The length of the CDR3 is 14 residues. The CDR3 nucleotides read TGTGCCAGCAGTTTAGCTCGGGGGGGATACATTCAGTACTTC. It is translated as CASSLARGGYIQYF.

Turning to this clonotype: A much larger clone lies one base from this, so it may be a read error. This chain joins TRBV7-8 and TRBJ1-2; maybe TRBD1 (5 bases). Trimming took 7 bases from V and 5 from J, leaving 17 bases between them. The CDR3 totals 14 residues. Germline V CDR1 and CDR2: SGHVS, FQNEAQ. The CDR3 here is CASIPDPRVYGYTF. DNA of the CDR3: TGTGCCAGCATCCCGGACCCCAGGGTTTATGGCTACACCTTC.

The sample holds many counts of this clonotype. The genes are TRBV15 and TRBJ1-1, with D perhaps matching TRBD1 (6 bases). Trimming stripped 4 bases from V and 5 bases from J, with 14 bases between. The CDR3 covers 14 residues. Germline V gene data show CDR1 as LNHNV and CDR2 as YYDKDF (reference sequence). Here the CDR3 DNA reads TGTGCCACCAGCAAGGGGGAGGTACGGACTGAAGCTTTCTTT. It encodes CATSKGEVRTEAFF.